The clone carrying this T cell receptor beta chain was found a few times. Its target is not known. Germline V gene sequence: CDR1 MDHEN, CDR2 SYDVKM. The CDR3 runs to 15 residues. Trimming left V 6 bases short and J 2 bases short, with 16 bases between. These data originate in a study of T-cell reconstitution after alpha-beta-depleted transplantation in children. General study findings and limits: A year had passed since transplant, and T-cell counts and diversity by then came mostly from newly produced T cells. Alpha-beta T cells present about two months after transplant were reported to originate from several hundred expanded graft clones.

Using unique molecular identifiers, the investigators prepared the TCRbeta library. TCRdb reanalysed the PCR reads using MiXCR and keeps one entry per CDR3 protein. Among 440,000 or so distinct CDR3 sequences listed, 43% were seen once. The V gene is TRBV28, the J gene TRBJ2-5; TRBD2 might be the D (6 bases). The specimen comprised PBMCs, sampled before TCRalphabeta/CD19-depleted stem cell transplant. The origin of this receptor is a girl under 10 years old with aplastic anemia, due to receive a stem cell transplant. The CDR3 region is CASSPTPGLQETQYF. The CDR3 nucleotides are TGTGCCAGCAGCCCTACCCCCGGACTACAAGAGACCCAGTACTTC.